The 5 T cell receptor beta chains below were found in one sample sequenced in a study of T-cell memory formation after mild COVID-19. TCRdb re-called the 5' RACE reads through MiXCR, storing one row per CDR3 protein. The sample lists hundreds of thousands of distinct CDR3 sequences; around 16% were seen once. Sequenced sample: PBMCs or a T cell subset sorted from them (not recorded which). These receptors originate from a man younger than 35 who had mild COVID-19 (a few samples of this study predate the infection). Cell type and time point are not known.

Ten or more counts support this clonotype. This chain connects TRBV18 to TRBJ2-2; TRBD2 might be the D (5 bases). Germline assignment: CDR1 KGHSH and CDR2 LQKENI. Trimming took off 3 bases at V and 6 bases at J, with 5 bases between the two ends. The CDR3 runs to 12 residues. The CDR3 reads CASSPGAGELFF. The CDR3 nucleotides are TGTGCCAGCTCACCGGGAGCCGGGGAGCTGTTTTTT.

J is TRBJ2-3 and V is TRBV12-3 or TRBV12-4; D is unresolved. CDR3 size: 14 residues. Trimming pared 3 bases from V and 2 bases from J, leaving 9 bases between. CDR3 in amino acids: CASSFVQPTDTQYF. In nucleotides, the CDR3 is TGTGCCAGCAGTTTTGTGCAGCCCACAGATACGCAGTATTTT.

At least ten counts were recorded for this clonotype. The rearrangement uses TRBV30 and TRBJ1-5, with D possibly TRBD1 on 6 matching bases. CDR1 is GTSNPN, CDR2 SVGIG, per germline (reference sequence). The CDR3 sequence is 13 residues long. The V gene lost 1 base and the J gene lost 5 bases, with 9 bases spanning the gap. CDR3 in DNA: TGTGCCTGGAGTGCACAGGGCGATCAGCCCCAGCATTTT. Its translation: CAWSAQGDQPQHF.

Comment on this clonotype: Since a much larger clone is just one base distant, this may be a read error. The chain links TRBV4-3 to TRBJ2-1; 9 bases agree with TRBD1. The germline V gene has CDR1 LGHNA and CDR2 YSLEER. The CDR3 spans 16 residues. In nucleotides, the CDR3 is TGCGCCAGCAGCCCGGTGGCGGGACAGGGAGGCAATGAGCAGTTATTC. Amino acid sequence: CASSPVAGQGGNEQLF.

There are a few counts of this clonotype. V usage is TRBV4-3 and J usage is TRBJ2-1; 9 bases match TRBD2. The V gene end was trimmed by 0 bases and the J gene end by 7 bases; junction bases not matched to a gene: 7. The germline V gene encodes CDR1 LGHNA and CDR2 YSLEER. This CDR3 has 16 residues. The CDR3 nucleotides are TGCGCCAGCAGCCAAGATCGCGGGGGGGCCACGAATGAGCAGTTCTTC. This gives the protein CASSQDRGGATNEQFF.